Shown below are 3 T cell receptor beta chains from a single sample sequenced in a study of brain T cells in children with intractable seizures. Clones were read by immunoSEQ multiplex PCR, and TCRdb kept only the in-frame ones, dropping some. The sample lists 60,000 to 65,000 clones; 90% to 97% were seen once. This specimen consisted of peripheral blood, obtained at surgery. The receptors here all came from a boy under two years old with focal cortical dysplasia and intractable seizures.

The chain carries TRBV29-1 and TRBJ2-7, with 7 nucleotides matching TRBD1. The CDR3 loop spans 13 amino acids. The ends lost 6 bases at V and 0 bases at J; junction bases unmatched: 5. Germline V gives CDR1 SQVTM, CDR2 ANQGSEA. The CDR3 is CSVETGNSYEQYF. In DNA form, the CDR3 reads TGCAGCGTGGAGACAGGGAACTCCTACGAGCAGTACTTC.

The chain recombines TRBV3-1 (or the pseudogene TRBV3-2) with TRBJ2-1, with D uncertain. Per germline, CDR1 LGHDT and CDR2 YNNKEL (reference sequence). Trimming removed 6 bases at V and 8 bases at J, with 11 bases between. This CDR3 contains 12 residues. CDR3 in amino acids: CASSLGNHEQFF. DNA of the CDR3: TGTGCCAGCAGTCTTGGTAACCATGAGCAGTTCTTC.

The gene calls are TRBV19 and TRBJ1-6; D possibly corresponds to TRBD1 (6 bases). The germline V gene has CDR1 LNHDA and CDR2 SQIVND (reference sequence). Trimming removed 2 bases at V and 8 bases at J, with 13 bases between. CDR3 length: 15 residues. CDR3 DNA: TGTGCCAGTAGTATAAGACAGGTGAAGGATTCACCCCTCCACTTT. It encodes CASSIRQVKDSPLHF. The variable domain in full, completed from reference TRBV19 and TRBJ1-6, reads DGGITQSPKYLFRKEGQNVTLSCEQNLNHDAMYWYRQDPGQGLRLIYYSQIVNDFQKGDIAEGYSVSREKKESFPLTVTSAQKNPTAFYLCASSIRQVKDSPLHFGNGTRLTVT.